What follows is one T cell receptor beta chain and its context. The data were taken from a study of blood T cell repertoires in COVID-19. Overall study context: Collection of acute and convalescent COVID-19 samples took place in the United States, Italy and Spain. T cells, B-cell-depleted T cells, or PBMCs supplied cDNA or gDNA.

As handled by the study authors: Reference gene primer amplification yielded estimated nucleated cell counts. Libraries were prepared by immunoSEQ multiplex PCR; TCRdb keeps only in-frame clonotypes and omits some of them. The DNA was the basis for D and trimming; V, J and clone size are from that table. The table records about 170,000 clones, roughly 80% of them present only once. Looked up from germline, CDR1 is SEHNR and CDR2 is FQNEAQ (reference sequence). With 1 base removed from V and 6 bases from J, the gap between germline ends came to 6 bases. CDR3 length: 13 residues. Seattle participants joined during active infection and were tracked over time.

This TCR came from a woman in her 70s with COVID-19, enrolled during active disease. V and J are TRBV7-9 and TRBJ2-2, with a tentative D call TRBD2 (5 bases). Sequencing was carried out using peripheral blood. The CDR3 loop is CASSLERAGELFF. The CDR3 nucleotides read TGTGCCAGCAGCTTAGAGAGGGCCGGGGAGCTGTTTTTT.